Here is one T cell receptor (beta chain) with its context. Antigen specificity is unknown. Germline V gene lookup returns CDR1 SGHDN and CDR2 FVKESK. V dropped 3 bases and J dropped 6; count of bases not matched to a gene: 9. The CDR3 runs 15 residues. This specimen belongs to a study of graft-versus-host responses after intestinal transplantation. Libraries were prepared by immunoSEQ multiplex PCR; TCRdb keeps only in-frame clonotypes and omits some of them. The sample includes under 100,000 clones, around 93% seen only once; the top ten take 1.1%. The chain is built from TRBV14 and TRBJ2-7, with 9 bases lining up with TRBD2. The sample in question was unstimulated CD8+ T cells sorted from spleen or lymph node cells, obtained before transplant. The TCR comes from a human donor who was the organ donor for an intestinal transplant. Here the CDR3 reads CASSQLAGVLGEQYF. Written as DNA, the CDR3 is TGTGCCAGCAGCCAGTTAGCGGGAGTCCTGGGCGAGCAGTACTTC. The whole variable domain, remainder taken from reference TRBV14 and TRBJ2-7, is EAGVTQFPSHSVIEKGQTVTLRCDPISGHDNLYWYRRVMGKEIKFLLHFVKESKQDESGMPNNRFLAERTGGTYSTLKVQPAELEDSGVYFCASSQLAGVLGEQYFGPGTRLTVT.